One and the same sample provided the 3 T cell receptor beta chains below, sequenced in a study of blood T cell repertoires in COVID-19. TCRdb's table, derived via immunoSEQ multiplex PCR, lists solely in-frame clones and lacks some. The top ten hold 3.6% of the sample, which has about 160,000 clones, about four fifths seen once. The material sequenced was PBMCs or T cells enriched from blood (not recorded which). These receptors all come from a woman aged 45-59 years in a cohort exposed to, infected with or recovered from COVID-19 (not recorded which).

This rearrangement joins TRBV28 to TRBJ2-3; 11 bases align to TRBD2. Germline V gives CDR1 MDHEN, CDR2 SYDVKM. The CDR3 has 16 residues. V gave up 5 bases and J gave up 1 base; unmatched junction bases: 5. The CDR3 region is CASSNSGRGGTDTQYF. The CDR3 DNA reads TGTGCCAGCAGTAATAGCGGGAGGGGGGGCACAGATACGCAGTATTTT. The complete variable domain, with remaining parts taken from reference TRBV28 and TRBJ2-3, reads DVKVTQSSRYLVKRTGEKVFLECVQDMDHENMFWYRQDPGLGLRLIYFSYDVKMKEKGDIPEGYSVSREKKERFSLILESASTNQTSMYLCASSNSGRGGTDTQYFGPGTRLTVL.

The rearrangement joins TRBV3-1 (or the pseudogene TRBV3-2) to TRBJ1-2; no definite D call. The CDR3 spans 18 residues. V was clipped by 4 bases and J by 1 base, with 22 bases between them. CDR1 is LGHDT and CDR2 is YNNKEL in the germline V gene (reference sequence). The CDR3 DNA is TGTGCCAGCAGCCCCATCGGGGAGTATGAAATCCGTAACTATGGCTACACCTTC. Encoded protein: CASSPIGEYEIRNYGYTF.

The V and J genes are TRBV7-9 and TRBJ1-1; 7 bases map to TRBD1. The CDR3 runs 12 residues. The germline gives CDR1 SEHNR, CDR2 FQNEAQ (reference sequence). After removal of 1 base from V and 12 bases from J, the junction contained 5 bases not matched to a gene. The CDR3 DNA sequence: TGTGCCAGCAGCTTAGAGGGACAGCGGTCTTTCTTT. The encoded protein is CASSLEGQRSFF.